This TCR beta chain derives from a study of response to subunit inactivated influenza vaccine. Study findings and constraints: Authors suggested each seasonal influenza vaccination recruits few new T cells.

This clonotype appeared a few times. No antigen is known for it. Looked up from germline, CDR1 is LNHNV and CDR2 is YYDKDF (reference sequence). With 8 bases clipped from V and 15 bases from J, the junction kept 10 bases outside the gene matches. There are 12 residues in the CDR3. TCRdb re-called the RT-PCR reads with MiXCR, one entry per CDR3 protein. Of 540,000 or so distinct CDR3 sequences listed, 10% to 15% were seen once; the top ten hold around 13%. The material sequenced was PBMCs from blood, taken about 40 days after vaccination. V gene TRBV15 combines with J gene TRBJ2-1; 10 bases are a match to TRBD2. The sequence was obtained from a man between 45 and 60 years old who received an inactivated influenza vaccine. CDR3 nucleotides: TGTGCCACCCCTGGCCTAGCGGGAGCTCCGTTCTTC. It codes for CATPGLAGAPFF.